Given below is one T cell receptor (beta chain) in context. TCR beta CDR3 region amplification was performed from RNA transcripts. HTBI primers were employed in a first-round RT-PCR of the TCR CDR3. Each CDR3 protein gets one entry after TCRdb re-called the multiplex PCR reads with MiXCR. The sample has hundreds of thousands of distinct CDR3 sequences; around 20% are singletons. This entry comes from a study of T cells in Graves' hyperthyroidism and ophthalmopathy. V lost 3 bases and J 5 bases, leaving 23 bases between the germline ends. This CDR3 spans 17 amino acids. Germline CDR1 LNHDA, CDR2 SQIVND (reference sequence).

This TCR came from a woman in her fifties or sixties with Graves' hyperthyroidism that later progressed to Graves' ophthalmopathy. The sequenced sample was blood. The chain employs TRBV19 and TRBJ2-7; the D gene is possibly TRBD1 (6 bases). CDR3 coding DNA: TGTGCCAGTAGTATTGTCCTTGGGGGCAGTGCGGAACACGAGCAGTACTTC. Encoded protein: CASSIVLGGSAEHEQYF.